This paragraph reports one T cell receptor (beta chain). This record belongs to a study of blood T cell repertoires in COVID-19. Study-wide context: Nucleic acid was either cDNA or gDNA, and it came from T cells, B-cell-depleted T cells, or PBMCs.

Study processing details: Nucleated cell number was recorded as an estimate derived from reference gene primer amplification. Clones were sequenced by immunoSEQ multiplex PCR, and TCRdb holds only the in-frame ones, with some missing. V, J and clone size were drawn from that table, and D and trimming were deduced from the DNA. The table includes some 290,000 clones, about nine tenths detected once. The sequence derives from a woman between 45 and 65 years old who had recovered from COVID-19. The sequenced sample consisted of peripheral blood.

CDR3 amino acids: CASRLRGTLKGNEQFF. The CDR3 coding sequence is TGTGCCAGCCGCCTCAGGGGGACCCTCAAGGGCAATGAGCAGTTCTTC. The chain employs TRBV11-2 and TRBJ2-1, with TRBD1 matching 7 bases. CDR1 and CDR2 (germline): SGHAT, FQNNGV. The CDR3 loop spans 16 amino acids. Germline trimming cut 8 bases from V and 6 bases from J; bases unmatched to any gene: 16.